The 30 T cell receptor beta chains below were found in one sample sequenced in a study of beta chain features in type 1 diabetes. Findings of the study overall: All four CD4+ subsets from Type 1 diabetes patients carried moderately but significantly shorter TCRB CDR3s.

No antigen has been identified for these receptors. Isolated RNA was reverse transcribed in full, so expressed TCRB transcripts were sequenced. TCRdb keeps only in-frame clones here, not all; method: immunoSEQ multiplex PCR. Of 640,000 or so clones in the sample, roughly 13% were seen once. Sequencing was done on a sample of naive CD4+ T cells from blood. These receptors were collected from a man aged 18 to 29 with type 1 diabetes.

The chain employs TRBV6-4 and TRBJ2-7; TRBD1 matches 9 bases. Germline CDR1 and CDR2: MRHNA and SNTAGT. Trimming cost V 0 bases and J 3 bases; bases outside gene matches: 15. The CDR3 runs 19 residues. The CDR3 DNA follows: TGTGCCAGCAGTGACTCGAGGGACAGGGTTCTTCTTTCGGACTACGAGCAGTACTTC. It encodes CASSDSRDRVLLSDYEQYF.

This clone was detected a few times. The J gene is TRBJ2-7, the V gene TRBV15; 9 bases agree with TRBD1. V dropped 3 bases and J dropped 6; count of bases not matched to a gene: 15. CDR3 length equals 17 residues. Per germline, CDR1 LNHNV and CDR2 YYDKDF (reference sequence). The CDR3 protein is CATSRFPVGTGFSEQYF. As DNA, the CDR3 is TGTGCCACCAGCAGGTTCCCGGTCGGGACAGGGTTCTCCGAGCAGTACTTC.

A few counts support this clone. V is TRBV29-1 and J is TRBJ1-2; D unresolved. V was cut by 7 bases and J by 7 bases, with 13 bases left in between. This CDR3 is built from 11 residues. Germline CDR1 reads SQVTM; CDR2 reads ANQGSEA. The CDR3 DNA reads as TGCAGCGCCCACCCCAACAGTGGCTACACCTTC. Translation: CSAHPNSGYTF. The full variable domain, in which reference TRBV29-1 and TRBJ1-2 provide the parts outside the CDR3, is SAVISQKPSRDICQRGTSLTIQCQVDSQVTMMFWYRQQPGQSLTLIATANQGSEATYESGFVIDKFPISRPNLTFSTLTVSNMSPEDSSIYLCSAHPNSGYTFGSGTRLTVV.

This clone was seen more than once but under ten times. The rearrangement uses TRBV30 and TRBJ2-7; 7 bases are shared with TRBD1. Germline lookup yields CDR1 GTSNPN and CDR2 SVGIG (reference sequence). Germline trimming cut 4 bases from V and 3 bases from J; bases unmatched to any gene: 9. This CDR3 is 14 amino acids long. This CDR3 reads CAWTLNRDSYEQYF. The CDR3 DNA sequence: TGTGCCTGGACCTTAAACCGGGACAGCTACGAGCAGTACTTC.

This clone was found a few times. The rearrangement joins TRBV30 to TRBJ2-7, with D possibly TRBD1 on 6 matching bases. This CDR3 region has 16 residues. In germline, CDR1 is GTSNPN, CDR2 SVGIG (reference sequence). V lost 1 base and J lost 5, with 21 bases in between. Here the CDR3 reads CAWSDLGHSWGNEQYF. The CDR3 DNA reads TGTGCCTGGAGTGACTTGGGACACTCCTGGGGGAACGAGCAGTACTTC.

V and J are TRBV5-4 and TRBJ1-4; 11 nucleotides agree with TRBD1. CDR3 length: 17 amino acids. Trimming at V came to 3 bases and at J to 4 bases, leaving 8 bases not matched to a gene. Germline V gene lookup returns CDR1 SGHNT and CDR2 YYREEE (reference sequence). The CDR3 sequence is CASSYGTGGFGNEKLFF. CDR3 bases: TGTGCCAGCAGCTATGGGACAGGGGGTTTCGGTAATGAAAAACTGTTTTTT.

The V call is TRBV10-3, the J call TRBJ1-5, with D possibly TRBD1 on 6 matching bases. The V end lost 2 bases, the J end lost 3 bases, and 17 bases lay between the germline ends. In germline, CDR1 is ENHRY, CDR2 SYGVKD. The CDR3 runs to 17 residues. The CDR3, as DNA: TGTGCCATCAGTGAGCCCCCCTCAGGGGCCATCAATCAGCCCCAGCATTTT. This gives the protein CAISEPPSGAINQPQHF.

The table lists this clone with a few counts. The V and J genes are TRBV29-1 and TRBJ2-3, with D maybe TRBD1 (6 bases). V dropped 4 bases and J dropped 0 bases, with 11 bases sitting between them. The CDR3 loop spans 14 amino acids. CDR1 and CDR2 from the germline V gene are SQVTM and ANQGSEA. This CDR3 reads CSVGRGHSTDTQYF. In DNA, the CDR3 is TGCAGCGTTGGTCGGGGACATAGCACAGATACGCAGTATTTT.

This clone has at least ten counts. The chain carries TRBV7-9 and TRBJ2-3; D is possibly TRBD1 (6 bases). V was pared by 4 bases and J by 0 bases, with 14 bases between. Germline V gene lookup returns CDR1 SEHNR and CDR2 FQNEAQ (reference sequence). The CDR3 extends over 16 amino acids. CDR3: CASSSPTGTSTDTQYF. The CDR3 DNA reads as TGTGCCAGCAGCTCCCCCACAGGGACCAGCACAGATACGCAGTATTTT.

The J gene is TRBJ1-2, the V gene TRBV30; no definite D call. CDR1 is GTSNPN and CDR2 is SVGIG in the germline V gene (reference sequence). This CDR3 has 10 residues. Trimming took 5 bases from V and 10 from J, leaving 11 bases between them. CDR3 region: CAWPRVDYTF. DNA for the CDR3: TGTGCCTGGCCCCGGGTCGACTACACCTTC.

The chain recombines TRBV5-4 with TRBJ1-5, with a weak D call TRBD1 (6 bases). Germline CDR1 SGHNT, CDR2 YYREEE (reference sequence). The CDR3 spans 13 residues. V lost 4 bases, J lost 7 bases, and 12 bases lay in between. CDR3 sequence: CASSPGQGQPQHF. CDR3 sequence (DNA): TGTGCCAGCAGCCCAGGGCAGGGGCAGCCCCAGCATTTT.

This clone showed up just a few times. The chain employs TRBV30 and TRBJ1-2, with 7 bases identical to TRBD1. The CDR3 has 15 residues. CDR1 and CDR2 from the germline V gene are GTSNPN and SVGIG (reference sequence). Trimming took 5 bases from V and 5 from J; bases not matched to a gene: 14. CDR3 protein: CAWYGDLDREYGYTF. The DNA for the CDR3 is TGTGCCTGGTATGGGGACCTTGACAGGGAGTATGGCTACACCTTC. Full variable domain (outside the CDR3, taken from reference TRBV30 and TRBJ1-2): SQTIHQWPATLVQPVGSPLSLECTVEGTSNPNLYWYRQAAGRGLQLLFYSVGIGQISSEVPQNLSASRPQDRQFILSSKKLLLSDSGFYLCAWYGDLDREYGYTFGSGTRLTVV.

The table lists this clone with a few counts. The chain uses TRBV6-5 and TRBJ1-1; D perhaps matches TRBD1 (6 bases). Germline CDR1 reads MNHEY; CDR2 reads SVGAGI. This CDR3 region has 15 residues. Deletions cut 0 bases from V and 1 base from J, with 9 bases between. The CDR3 is CASSYSGRGNTEAFF. The CDR3 DNA sequence: TGTGCCAGCAGTTACTCCGGCAGGGGGAACACTGAAGCTTTCTTT.

There are a few counts of this clone. The V call is TRBV7-9, the J call TRBJ2-4; weak D call: TRBD2 (5 bases). The germline V and J ends were trimmed by 5 bases and 7 bases, with 27 bases remaining between them. The germline gives CDR1 SEHNR, CDR2 FQNEAQ (reference sequence). CDR3 length: 18 residues. CDR3 in amino acids: CASSPTPTWAREGNIQYF. In DNA form, the CDR3 reads TGTGCCAGCAGCCCTACCCCCACATGGGCCCGGGAAGGGAACATTCAGTACTTC.

This sequence joins TRBV2 and TRBJ2-2; D may match TRBD1 or TRBD2 (5 bases each). V was shortened by 5 bases and J by 5 bases, with 6 bases between the two germline ends. The germline gives CDR1 SNHLY, CDR2 FYNNEI. CDR3 length: 12 amino acids. DNA for the CDR3: TGTGCCAGCAGTTGGGGGACCGGGGAGCTGTTTTTT. It encodes CASSWGTGELFF.

The chain couples TRBV7-2 to TRBJ2-5; D remains ambiguous. The germline V gene encodes CDR1 SGHTA and CDR2 FQGNSA. Deletions cut 5 bases from V and 2 bases from J, with 3 bases between. This CDR3 spans 11 amino acids. Here the CDR3 DNA reads TGTGCCAGCAGCGTACAAGAGACCCAGTACTTC. The encoded protein is CASSVQETQYF.

The genes are TRBV27 and TRBJ1-5; D is unclear. This CDR3 is 15 amino acids long. Between the trimmed V and J ends, which lost 6 bases and 0 bases, there was a span of 12 bases. Germline V gene sequence: CDR1 MNHEY, CDR2 SMNVEV (reference sequence). The DNA for the CDR3 is TGTGCCAGCAGCCCTCAATGGACTAGCAATCAGCCCCAGCATTTT. Its protein product is CASSPQWTSNQPQHF.

This clone was seen only a few times. This rearrangement joins TRBV5-6 to TRBJ2-3, with 8 positions matching TRBD1. J was trimmed by 0 bases and V by 3 bases; bases with no gene match: 9. The CDR3 loop spans 17 amino acids. Germline V CDR1 and CDR2: SGHDT, YYEEEE. The CDR3 bases are TGTGCCAGCAGCTCGGGACAGGAGTCCGCTAGCACAGATACGCAGTATTTT. It codes for CASSSGQESASTDTQYF.

This chain uses TRBV19 with TRBJ2-1; D gene uncertain. Germline CDR1 is LNHDA and CDR2 is SQIVND (reference sequence). The CDR3 contains 13 residues. V lost 1 base, J lost 3 bases, and 4 bases lay in between. The CDR3 region is CASSIGDYNEQFF. The CDR3 bases are TGTGCCAGTAGTATAGGAGACTACAATGAGCAGTTCTTC.

V gene TRBV6-5 combines with J gene TRBJ1-1; possibly TRBD1 for D (6 bases). V dropped 6 bases and J dropped 1 base, with 12 bases sitting between them. CDR1 MNHEY and CDR2 SVGAGI come from the germline V gene. CDR3 length: 14 amino acids. The CDR3 sequence is CASSFIQGNTEAFF. The CDR3 DNA is TGTGCCAGCAGCTTCATACAGGGGAACACTGAAGCTTTCTTT.

This clone was detected ten times or more. Other DNA sequences from this sample encode an identical CDR3 as well. The rearrangement joins TRBV30 to TRBJ1-1, with a tentative D call TRBD1 (6 bases). V was trimmed by 0 bases and J by 3 bases, leaving 8 bases between them. The CDR3 contains 13 residues. CDR1 GTSNPN and CDR2 SVGIG come from the germline V gene (reference sequence). Here the CDR3 DNA reads TGTGCCTGGAGTGTACAGGGTGACACTGAAGCTTTCTTT. Its translation is CAWSVQGDTEAFF.

This clone was found a few times. The V gene is TRBV5-4, the J gene TRBJ1-6; 7 positions agree with TRBD1. CDR1 and CDR2 (germline): SGHNT, YYREEE (reference sequence). The trim removed 0 bases at V and 9 bases at J, leaving 6 bases unmatched. This CDR3 is built from 15 residues. The CDR3 is CASSLADRASSPLHF. The CDR3 DNA follows: TGTGCCAGCAGCTTGGCCGACAGGGCTAGTTCACCCCTCCACTTT. The whole variable domain, remainder taken from reference TRBV5-4 and TRBJ1-6, is ETGVTQSPTHLIKTRGQQVTLRCSSQSGHNTVSWYQQALGQGPQFIFQYYREEENGRGNFPPRFSGLQFPNYSSELNVNALELDDSALYLCASSLADRASSPLHFGNGTRLTVT.

This clone was counted only a few times. Other DNA sequences in this specimen translate into the identical CDR3. This sequence joins TRBV29-1 and TRBJ2-2, with unresolved D. V was pared by 6 bases and J by 1 base, with 3 bases between. The V gene's germline CDR1 is SQVTM and CDR2 ANQGSEA. The CDR3 totals 11 residues. In DNA, the CDR3 is TGCAGCGTATTGAACACCGGGGAGCTGTTTTTT. This gives the protein CSVLNTGELFF.

V usage is TRBV7-7 and J usage is TRBJ2-2; possibly TRBD1 for D (6 bases). The ends were cut back, 7 bases at V and 7 bases at J, with 13 bases in the middle. This CDR3 contains 13 residues. Germline lookup yields CDR1 SSHAT and CDR2 FNYEAQ (reference sequence). The DNA of the CDR3 is TGTGCCAGCACCACAGGGACGGGCGGGGAGCTGTTTTTT. Amino acid sequence: CASTTGTGGELFF.

In its sample, this clone was seen a few times. The chain couples TRBV30 to TRBJ1-4, with 7 bases fitting TRBD1. V lost 1 base, J lost 8 bases, and 10 bases stayed unmatched. This CDR3 is built from 15 residues. Per the germline V gene, CDR1 is GTSNPN and CDR2 is SVGIG (reference sequence). The CDR3 is CAWSGIQGIGEKLFF. The CDR3 region has the DNA TGTGCCTGGAGTGGGATACAGGGGATAGGCGAAAAACTGTTTTTT.

This clone has just a few counts. The V and J genes are TRBV23-1 and TRBJ1-2; D is unclear. TRBV23-1 is annotated as an ORF whose role is uncertain. V was clipped by 4 bases and J by 4 bases, with 25 bases between them. The CDR3 has 18 amino acids. The CDR3 loop reads CASSRYSDVPDLGYGYTF. The CDR3 DNA follows: TGCGCCAGCAGTCGTTACTCGGACGTACCGGACCTGGGCTATGGCTACACCTTC.

This clone has just a few counts. In the same sample, other DNA sequences code for this CDR3. The chain joins TRBV9 to TRBJ2-3; TRBD2 might be the D (5 bases). There are 15 residues in the CDR3. The germline V gene encodes CDR1 SGDLS and CDR2 YYNGEE. V lost 0 bases and J 0 bases, leaving 8 bases between the germline ends. The CDR3 is CASSVGTVSTDTQYF. The CDR3 DNA sequence: TGTGCCAGCAGCGTAGGGACTGTTAGCACAGATACGCAGTATTTT. The entire variable domain, with the rest obtained from reference TRBV9 and TRBJ2-3, is as follows: DSGVTQTPKHLITATGQRVTLRCSPRSGDLSVYWYQQSLDQGLQFLIQYYNGEERAKGNILERFSAQQFPDLHSELNLSSLELGDSALYFCASSVGTVSTDTQYFGPGTRLTVL.

The chain combines TRBV7-6 with TRBJ2-7, with D perhaps being TRBD1 or TRBD2 (5 bases each). V dropped 4 bases and J dropped 2 bases, with 15 bases sitting between them. This CDR3 has 15 amino acids. CDR1 and CDR2 from the germline V gene are SGHVS and FNYEAQ. This CDR3 reads CASSSGRKGTYEQYF. The CDR3 DNA reads as TGTGCCAGCAGCTCGGGACGGAAAGGGACCTACGAGCAGTACTTC.

The chain joins TRBV6-6 to TRBJ2-6; no reliable D call. Trimming removed 2 bases at V and 0 bases at J, with 8 bases between. CDR3 length equals 16 residues. Germline CDR1 and CDR2: MNHNY and SVGAGI (reference sequence). The CDR3 DNA follows: TGTGCCAGCAGTTACCCCTCCCCCTCTGGGGCCAACGTCCTGACTTTC. Amino acid sequence: CASSYPSPSGANVLTF.

This clone was recorded a few times. The chain employs TRBV6-5 and TRBJ1-1; D is possibly TRBD1 (5 bases). The V end was cut by 0 bases, the J end by 1 base, with 6 bases between. The CDR3 runs 14 residues. Germline lookup yields CDR1 MNHEY and CDR2 SVGAGI. CDR3 region: CASSYSTANTEAFF. The CDR3 bases are TGTGCCAGCAGTTACTCGACAGCGAACACTGAAGCTTTCTTT.